Listed below are T cell receptor beta chains from one sample, sequenced in a study of T cells in Graves' hyperthyroidism and ophthalmopathy. TCRdb reanalysed the multiplex PCR reads using MiXCR and keeps one entry per CDR3 protein. The sample shows 500,000 or so distinct CDR3 sequences, roughly a sixth of them seen only once. Sequenced: blood. The receptors shown here come from a woman in her late teens or twenties with Graves' ophthalmopathy. Both conserved end residues are part of each CDR3. Each record gives: D gene, clone size, J gene, V gene, CDR3 protein, CDR3 DNA. D genes are given only for firm matches. Clone size is given for some rows only: seen once, a few or many times, or a class if the clone is expanded.

d_gene: .
abundance: .
j_gene: TRBJ2-7
v_gene: TRBV5-4
CDR3aa: CASSLGGLANYEQYF
CDR3nt: TGTGCCAGCAGCTTAGGAGGGCTTGCGAACTACGAGCAGTACTTC

d_gene: .
abundance: many
j_gene: TRBJ1-2
v_gene: TRBV7-8
CDR3aa: CASSLGLAGLGYTF
CDR3nt: TGTGCCAGCAGCTTAGGGCTCGCGGGGCTTGGCTACACCTTC

d_gene: TRBD2
abundance: few
j_gene: TRBJ2-1
v_gene: TRBV5-1
CDR3aa: CASRPNSGRSNEQFF
CDR3nt: TGCGCCAGCAGGCCTAATAGCGGGAGATCAAATGAGCAGTTCTTC

d_gene: .
abundance: many
j_gene: TRBJ1-6
v_gene: TRBV28
CDR3aa: CASSFGGSLGDSPLHF
CDR3nt: TGTGCCAGCAGTTTCGGCGGCAGCCTAGGGGATTCACCCCTCCACTTT

d_gene: TRBD1
abundance: .
j_gene: TRBJ1-1
v_gene: TRBV6-5
CDR3aa: CASSYPTGGSNTEAFF
CDR3nt: TGTGCCAGCAGTTACCCGACAGGGGGTTCGAACACTGAAGCTTTCTTT

d_gene: .
abundance: .
j_gene: TRBJ2-7
v_gene: TRBV2
CDR3aa: CASSLEPYNEQYF
CDR3nt: TGTGCCAGCAGCTTAGAGCCCTACAACGAGCAGTACTTC

d_gene: TRBD1
abundance: many
j_gene: TRBJ2-7
v_gene: TRBV6-2/TRBV6-3
CDR3aa: CASSRLSDRGRPTTYEQYF
CDR3nt: TGTGCCAGCAGTCGCCTGTCGGACAGGGGGCGACCAACCACCTACGAGCAGTACTTC

d_gene: .
abundance: .
j_gene: TRBJ1-2
v_gene: TRBV27
CDR3aa: CASSFGRTSGYGYTF
CDR3nt: TGTGCCAGCAGTTTCGGGAGAACGTCGGGCTATGGCTACACCTTC

d_gene: TRBD1
abundance: .
j_gene: TRBJ2-7
v_gene: TRBV28
CDR3aa: CASSTAKLDRYEQYF
CDR3nt: TGTGCCAGCAGTACCGCGAAACTGGACAGGTACGAGCAGTACTTC

d_gene: .
abundance: few
j_gene: TRBJ1-2
v_gene: TRBV7-8
CDR3aa: CASSSRYGYTF
CDR3nt: TGTGCCAGCAGCTCCCGCTATGGCTACACCTTC

d_gene: TRBD2
abundance: few
j_gene: TRBJ2-2
v_gene: TRBV9
CDR3aa: CASSALLTSGDKLFF
CDR3nt: TGTGCCAGCAGCGCCCTCTTGACTAGCGGGGACAAGCTGTTTTTT

d_gene: .
abundance: few
j_gene: TRBJ2-1
v_gene: TRBV24-1
CDR3aa: CATRGNNHEQFF
CDR3nt: TGTGCCACTAGAGGCAATAACCATGAGCAGTTCTTC

d_gene: TRBD1
abundance: many
j_gene: TRBJ1-2
v_gene: TRBV3-1
CDR3aa: CASSPNAGQAAGYTF
CDR3nt: TGTGCCAGCAGCCCCAACGCCGGACAGGCTGCTGGCTACACCTTC

d_gene: .
abundance: .
j_gene: TRBJ2-6
v_gene: TRBV3-1
CDR3aa: CASSQAVSSGANVLTF
CDR3nt: TGTGCCAGCAGCCAAGCGGTCAGCTCTGGGGCCAACGTCCTGACTTTC

d_gene: .
abundance: .
j_gene: TRBJ1-1
v_gene: TRBV9
CDR3aa: CASSATWGTEAFF
CDR3nt: TGTGCCAGCAGCGCTACTTGGGGGACTGAAGCTTTCTTT

d_gene: .
abundance: .
j_gene: TRBJ2-1
v_gene: TRBV24-1
CDR3aa: CATSDFTSYHNEQFF
CDR3nt: TGTGCCACCAGTGATTTCACAAGTTACCACAATGAGCAGTTCTTC

d_gene: TRBD1
abundance: .
j_gene: TRBJ1-6
v_gene: TRBV30
CDR3aa: CAWWPRTGRSSYNSPLHF
CDR3nt: TGTGCCTGGTGGCCTCGGACAGGGAGAAGCTCCTATAATTCACCCCTCCACTTT

d_gene: TRBD1
abundance: many
j_gene: TRBJ1-4
v_gene: TRBV20-1
CDR3aa: CSASAGTGVEKLFF
CDR3nt: TGCAGTGCTAGTGCGGGGACAGGGGTCGAAAAACTGTTTTTT

d_gene: .
abundance: few
j_gene: TRBJ2-6
v_gene: TRBV10-3
CDR3aa: CAISERVSGANVLTF
CDR3nt: TGTGCCATCAGTGAGAGGGTTTCTGGGGCCAACGTCCTGACTTTC

d_gene: .
abundance: many
j_gene: TRBJ2-3
v_gene: TRBV3-2
CDR3aa: CASSQDRMSYTQYF
CDR3nt: TGTGCCAGCAGCCAAGATCGGATGAGTTATACGCAGTATTTT

d_gene: TRBD1
abundance: many
j_gene: TRBJ2-7
v_gene: TRBV30
CDR3aa: CAWSTGGRYEQYF
CDR3nt: TGTGCCTGGAGCACAGGGGGTCGATACGAGCAGTACTTC

d_gene: TRBD1
abundance: many
j_gene: TRBJ1-1
v_gene: TRBV7-8
CDR3aa: CASSPRDRVSEAFF
CDR3nt: TGTGCCAGCAGCCCGCGGGACAGGGTATCTGAAGCTTTCTTT

d_gene: TRBD1
abundance: .
j_gene: TRBJ1-5
v_gene: TRBV30
CDR3aa: CAWGTGTGGQPQHF
CDR3nt: TGTGCCTGGGGGACAGGGACGGGCGGACAGCCCCAGCATTTT

d_gene: .
abundance: .
j_gene: TRBJ2-3
v_gene: TRBV28
CDR3aa: CASSTLPGPTQYF
CDR3nt: TGTGCCAGCAGTACCCTCCCCGGGCCTACGCAGTATTTT

d_gene: .
abundance: many
j_gene: TRBJ1-5
v_gene: TRBV7-8
CDR3aa: CASSTQGSSNQPQHF
CDR3nt: TGTGCCAGCAGCACACAGGGCTCTAGCAATCAGCCCCAGCATTTT

d_gene: .
abundance: many
j_gene: TRBJ2-3
v_gene: TRBV13
CDR3aa: CASSLVGGIGTDTQYF
CDR3nt: TGTGCCAGCAGCTTAGTCGGGGGAATCGGCACAGATACGCAGTATTTT

d_gene: TRBD2
abundance: many
j_gene: TRBJ2-7
v_gene: TRBV27
CDR3aa: CASSYGGDYEQYF
CDR3nt: TGTGCCAGCAGTTATGGGGGGGACTACGAGCAGTACTTC

d_gene: .
abundance: many
j_gene: TRBJ2-2
v_gene: TRBV20-1
CDR3aa: CSASGGALDRDTGELFF
CDR3nt: TGCAGTGCTAGTGGGGGGGCCCTGGATCGTGACACCGGGGAGCTGTTTTTT

d_gene: .
abundance: many
j_gene: TRBJ2-1
v_gene: TRBV10-3
CDR3aa: CAISESGRTSSYNEQFF
CDR3nt: TGTGCCATCAGTGAGTCGGGCAGGACGAGCTCCTACAATGAGCAGTTCTTC

d_gene: .
abundance: few
j_gene: TRBJ2-1
v_gene: TRBV7-3
CDR3aa: CASSLTSLSSYNEQFF
CDR3nt: TGTGCCAGCAGCTTGACCTCTCTGAGCTCCTACAATGAGCAGTTCTTC

d_gene: TRBD1
abundance: few
j_gene: TRBJ1-4
v_gene: TRBV11-3
CDR3aa: CASSRSATGGNEKLFF
CDR3nt: TGTGCCAGCAGCCGTTCGGCGACAGGGGGAAATGAAAAACTGTTTTTT

d_gene: .
abundance: .
j_gene: TRBJ2-2
v_gene: TRBV7-2
CDR3aa: CAISWGTTGEVFF
CDR3nt: TGTGCCATCAGCTGGGGAACTACAGGGGAGGTGTTTTTT

d_gene: TRBD1
abundance: .
j_gene: TRBJ1-1
v_gene: TRBV29-1
CDR3aa: CSVEDTSGGTEAFF
CDR3nt: TGCAGCGTTGAAGACACCTCAGGGGGAACTGAAGCTTTCTTT

d_gene: TRBD2
abundance: .
j_gene: TRBJ2-2
v_gene: TRBV7-3
CDR3aa: CASSPLGGGLAEIGTGELFF
CDR3nt: TGTGCCAGCAGCCCCCTCGGGGGTGGACTAGCGGAGATTGGGACCGGGGAGCTGTTTTTT

d_gene: TRBD2
abundance: .
j_gene: TRBJ2-1
v_gene: TRBV11-2
CDR3aa: CASSLGTSGRYEQFF
CDR3nt: TGTGCCAGCAGCTTAGGGACTAGCGGGAGGTATGAGCAGTTCTTC

d_gene: .
abundance: many
j_gene: TRBJ2-7
v_gene: TRBV20-1
CDR3aa: CSARGNFSYEQYF
CDR3nt: TGCAGTGCTAGAGGAAACTTCTCCTACGAGCAGTACTTC

d_gene: .
abundance: once
j_gene: TRBJ1-1
v_gene: TRBV10-2
CDR3aa: CASTGETMNTEAFF
CDR3nt: TGCGCCAGCACGGGGGAGACAATGAACACTGAAGCTTTCTTT

d_gene: .
abundance: many
j_gene: TRBJ2-7
v_gene: TRBV7-2
CDR3aa: CASRGEGLRYSEQYF
CDR3nt: TGTGCCAGCAGGGGAGAGGGACTGCGTTACTCCGAGCAGTACTTC

d_gene: .
abundance: many
j_gene: TRBJ2-7
v_gene: TRBV27
CDR3aa: CASSARNTGDEQYF
CDR3nt: TGTGCCAGCAGTGCACGAAATACGGGGGACGAGCAGTACTTC